A single sample gave rise to the 13 T cell receptor beta chains below, sequenced in a study of T cells in women clearing cervical HPV infection. Produced via immunoSEQ multiplex PCR; TCRdb's table is partial and in-frame only. This listing includes under 40,000 clones. Sample: blood buffy coat. These receptor sequences come from a woman aged 18-69 years with a cervical HPV16 infection that either progressed to CIN3+ or cleared (not recorded which).

In the case of this clone: The CDR3 goes on 3 residues after the read ends, and that part is filled in from the germline J gene. V gene TRBV20-1 combines with J gene TRBJ2-1; 14 positions match TRBD2. The V segment lost 5 bases and the J segment 5 bases; nucleotides outside the gene matches: 5. CDR1 and CDR2 (germline): DFQATT, SNEGSKA (reference sequence). This CDR3 is 15 amino acids long. CDR3 DNA, as far as it was read: TGCAGTGCTGGACTAGCGGGAGGTTCCCACAATGAG. It translates to CSAGLAGGSHNE. The whole CDR3 region reads CSAGLAGGSHNEQFF.

As for this clone: Read data end 3 residues before the CDR3 end; the end is taken from the germline J gene. The J gene is TRBJ1-5, the V gene TRBV7-8, with a possible D match to TRBD1 (5 bases). The CDR3 has 13 amino acids. Trimming cost V 3 bases and J 4 bases, with 7 bases left between them. Germline loops: CDR1 SGHVS, CDR2 FQNEAQ. CDR3 bases read: TGTGCCAGCAGCTTCAGGGAAAATCAGCCC. It yields the protein CASSFRENQP. The entire CDR3 reads CASSFRENQPQHF. The whole variable domain, filled in from reference TRBV7-8 and TRBJ1-5, reads GAGVSQSPRYKVAKRGQDVALRCDPISGHVSLFWYQQALGQGPEFLTYFQNEAQLDKSGLPSDRFFAERPEGSVSTLKIQRTQQEDSAVYLCASSFRENQPQHFGDGTRLSIL.

The CDR3 reads CASSFGQRSGYTF. Partial CDR3 DNA: TGTGCCAGCAGCTTCGGACAGAGAAGTGGC. The genes are TRBV5-4 and TRBJ1-2; D possibly corresponds to TRBD1 (6 bases). The read finishes 3 residues shy of the CDR3 end, and the germline J gene is used to complete it. CDR3 length: 13 amino acids. V was shortened by 2 bases and J by 7 bases, with 12 bases between the two germline ends. CDR1 and CDR2 (germline): SGHNT, YYREEE (reference sequence).

Comment on this clone: Read data end 3 residues before the CDR3 end; the end is taken from the germline J gene. The gene calls are TRBV5-1 and TRBJ2-1; 10 bases match TRBD2. V was clipped by 5 bases and J by 6 bases; unmatched bases: 8. Germline assignment: CDR1 SGHRS and CDR2 YFSETQ. This CDR3 is built from 15 residues. CDR3 bases read: TGCGCCAGCAGTAACCCTAGCGGGAGTCGCAATGAG. As protein: CASSNPSGSRNE. The full CDR3 sequence reads CASSNPSGSRNEQFF.

A note on this clone: Other DNA sequences in this sample translate to the same CDR3. The covered CDR3 bases are TGTGCCACCTCCCCTGATAGAGACACAGATACC. As protein: CATSPDRDTDT. The whole CDR3 sequence is CATSPDRDTDTYTF. The chain links TRBV6-4 to TRBJ1-2; D not certain. The CDR3 end lies 3 residues beyond the end of the read and is filled in from the germline J gene. CDR1 MRHNA and CDR2 SNTAGT come from the germline V gene. CDR3 size: 14 residues.

On this clone: The missing CDR3 end, 3 residues past where the read stops, is filled in from the germline J gene. The V call is TRBV10-3, the J call TRBJ2-1, with 11 bases that match TRBD2. Germline V CDR1 and CDR2: ENHRY, SYGVKD. Trimming removed 6 bases from V and 2 bases from J; junction bases left unmatched: 0. The CDR3 length is 14 residues. CDR3 DNA (partial): TGTGCCATCAGGACTAGCGGGACCTACAATGAG. Protein: CAIRTSGTYNE. The CDR3 in full is CAIRTSGTYNEQFF.

Points on this clone: From the germline J gene comes the end of the CDR3, since the read stops 3 residues before it. V usage is TRBV11-3 and J usage is TRBJ2-3; 14 nucleotides align to TRBD2. Germline V CDR1 and CDR2: SGHNT, YENEEA. CDR3 size: 15 residues. The CDR3 bases that were read are TGTGCCAGCAGCCCAGGGACTAGCGGGGGAGAGACG. Translation: CASSPGTSGGET. The CDR3 in full is CASSPGTSGGETQYF.

The CDR3 protein is CASSPSGQGPDEQYF. The part of the CDR3 DNA that was read is TGTGCCAGCAGTCCGTCCGGACAGGGTCCCGACGAG. This chain uses TRBV2 with TRBJ2-7, with 8 bases matching TRBD1. The CDR3 goes on 3 residues after the read ends, and that part is filled in from the germline J gene. The J segment lost 5 bases and the V segment lost 5 bases, leaving 11 bases of the junction unmatched. Germline V gives CDR1 SNHLY, CDR2 FYNNEI. CDR3 length: 15 amino acids. The entire variable domain, with the rest obtained from reference TRBV2 and TRBJ2-7, is as follows: EPEVTQTPSHQVTQMGQEVILRCVPISNHLYFYWYRQILGQKVEFLVSFYNNEISEKSEIFDDQFSVERPDGSNFTLKIRSTKLEDSAMYFCASSPSGQGPDEQYFGPGTRLTVT.

This clone shows up as medium-sized by frequency. This CDR3 is CASSFSGGDTQYF. The DNA read from the CDR3 is TGTGCCAGCAGCTTCTCGGGGGGTGATACG. The V call is TRBV7-2, the J call TRBJ2-3, with 7 bases that match TRBD2. Read coverage stops 3 residues before the CDR3 terminus; the germline J gene supplies the remainder. The CDR3 has 13 residues. CDR1 and CDR2 from the germline V gene are SGHTA and FQGNSA. Trimming took 3 bases from V and 6 from J; bases not matched to a gene: 3.

On this clone: The CDR3 end lies 3 residues beyond the end of the read and is filled in from the germline J gene. The gene calls are TRBV7-7 and TRBJ1-5, with D maybe TRBD1 (6 bases). This CDR3 has 16 residues. With 3 bases removed from V and 4 bases from J, the gap between germline ends came to 16 bases. From germline, CDR1 is SSHAT and CDR2 FNYEAQ (reference sequence). Incomplete CDR3 DNA: TGTGCCAGCAGCTTGAGACAGGCCCCCGTGAATCAGCCC. This codes for CASSLRQAPVNQP. The entire CDR3 protein reads CASSLRQAPVNQPQHF.

With respect to this clone: The read terminates 3 residues before the CDR3 end, so the remaining end is supplied by the germline J gene. The chain recombines TRBV7-9 with TRBJ2-1, with 10 bases fitting TRBD2. From germline, CDR1 is SEHNR and CDR2 FQNEAQ (reference sequence). The CDR3 loop spans 15 amino acids. Germline trimming cut 3 bases from V and 5 bases from J; bases unmatched to any gene: 4. The DNA read from the CDR3 is TGTGCCAGCAGCTTCCGGACTAGCGGTAACAATGAG. Translated, it gives CASSFRTSGNNE. The whole CDR3 sequence reads CASSFRTSGNNEQFF.

Details on this clone: The CDR3 end lies 3 residues beyond the end of the read and is filled in from the germline J gene. The V gene is TRBV30, the J gene TRBJ1-2; D not certain. The CDR3 length is 13 residues. Germline values: CDR1 GTSNPN, CDR2 SVGIG (reference sequence). V was cut by 8 bases and J by 0 bases, with 13 bases left in between. CDR3 loop: CARSTSPNYGYTF. The covered CDR3 bases are TGTGCCCGATCGACAAGCCCTAACTATGGC. Based on the CDR3 plus reference TRBV30 and TRBJ1-2, the full variable domain is SQTIHQWPATLVQPVGSPLSLECTVEGTSNPNLYWYRQAAGRGLQLLFYSVGIGQISSEVPQNLSASRPQDRQFILSSKKLLLSDSGFYLCARSTSPNYGYTFGSGTRLTVV.

To note about this clone: The read terminates 3 residues ahead of where the CDR3 ends, so the germline J gene completes it. The genes are TRBV18 and TRBJ1-2, with TRBD1 identical over 8 bases. This CDR3 has 15 residues. Germline V gene sequence: CDR1 KGHSH, CDR2 LQKENI. The CDR3: CASSPLGQGTDTYTF. The CDR3 DNA, read in part, is TGTGCCAGCTCACCATTAGGACAGGGCACAGATACC.